This record looks at one T cell receptor (beta chain) sequence and its context. Using immunoSEQ multiplex PCR, the repertoire was profiled, and TCRdb retains in-frame clones only, with some absent. The table shows some 180,000 clones, with more than 80% occurring only once. The CDR3 runs to 14 residues. Trimming took off 5 bases at V and 2 bases at J, with 10 bases between the two ends. Germline CDR1 reads SEHNR; CDR2 reads FQNEAQ (reference sequence). The data belong to a study of blood T cell repertoires in COVID-19. The TCR originated in a woman aged 60-75 years with acute or convalescent COVID-19. V and J are TRBV7-9 and TRBJ2-1; D possibly corresponds to TRBD2 (6 bases). Sequenced input: peripheral blood. The CDR3 here is CASSRERAYNEQFF. The CDR3, as DNA: TGTGCCAGCAGCAGGGAGCGGGCCTACAATGAGCAGTTCTTC.